One and the same sample provided the 4 T cell receptor beta chains below, sequenced in a study of CD8 T cells in ankylosing spondylitis. TCRdb re-derived calls from the 5' RACE reads in MiXCR, one entry per CDR3 protein. The sample has under 250,000 distinct CDR3 sequences, roughly 32% seen once. The material sequenced was blood, either unsorted or a sorted T cell fraction (not recorded which). The receptors here all came from a male donor with ankylosing spondylitis or in good health (not recorded which).

The J gene is TRBJ2-7, the V gene TRBV6-5; D not resolved. Germline V gives CDR1 MNHEY, CDR2 SVGAGI. Deletions cut 4 bases from V and 6 bases from J, with 16 bases between. This CDR3 is 14 amino acids long. The DNA of the CDR3 is TGTGCCAGCAGTTGTCTTGCCGATATCTGCGAGCAGTACTTC. Residues: CASSCLADICEQYF.

This clonotype appeared a few times. The chain joins TRBV20-1 to TRBJ2-2; D may correspond to TRBD1 or TRBD2 (5 bases each). Germline V gives CDR1 DFQATT, CDR2 SNEGSKA (reference sequence). The V gene lost 3 bases and the J gene lost 5 bases, with 16 bases spanning the gap. The CDR3 spans 15 residues. CDR3 amino acids: CSARPGAGLTGELFF. The CDR3 DNA is TGCAGTGCTAGGCCCGGGGCAGGTTTGACCGGGGAGCTGTTTTTT.

The rearrangement uses TRBV20-1 and TRBJ2-7; 9 positions agree with TRBD1. This CDR3 spans 15 amino acids. V lost 2 bases, J lost 1 base, and 6 bases stayed unmatched. Germline assignment: CDR1 DFQATT and CDR2 SNEGSKA (reference sequence). CDR3 sequence (DNA): TGCAGTGCTAGAAAGGGGACAGGGATTTCCTACGAGCAGTACTTC. Translated, it gives CSARKGTGISYEQYF.

This clonotype was counted only a few times. The chain recombines TRBV9 with TRBJ1-2, with 8 nucleotides matching TRBD1. V gave up 0 bases and J gave up 4 bases; unmatched junction bases: 8. CDR3 length: 16 amino acids. Per germline, CDR1 SGDLS and CDR2 YYNGEE. CDR3 amino acids: CASSVVEDRVTYGYTF. The CDR3 DNA follows: TGTGCCAGCAGCGTAGTCGAGGACAGGGTTACCTATGGCTACACCTTC.